This T cell receptor beta chain was observed in a study of persistence of HIV-infected CD4 T cells. Study details: Suppressive ART had lasted a median of approximately 8 years.

Notes on the study in general: Antigen-responding cells were enriched for degenerate expanded CDR3beta sequences.

An overlapping HIV-1 Gag peptide pool stimulated these cells at 0.95 to 1 ug/peptide/mL. Sorted nonresponding memory CD4+ T cells were CD40L-negative, CD69-negative, CD45RO-high. V gave up 0 bases and J gave up 0 bases; unmatched junction bases: 9. The CDR3 consists of 19 residues. CDR1 and CDR2 from the germline V gene are SGHAT and FQNNGV. The libraries were made with immunoSEQ version 4 in survey mode. The table came from immunoSEQ multiplex PCR; TCRdb's copy has only in-frame clones and leaves some out. The sample yields some 37,000 clones, around four fifths seen once. Comment on this clone: Its antigen is as yet unknown.

This clonotype was obtained from an adult with HIV. The donor label of this sample is uncertain. The rearrangement uses TRBV11-2 and TRBJ2-7; 12 bases are a match to TRBD2. The specimen comprised cultured CD4+ T cells from PBMCs, sampled from a patient who received antiretroviral therapy. CDR3 in amino acids: CASSLDSQLAGGSSYEQYF. The CDR3 nucleotides are TGTGCCAGCAGCTTAGATTCCCAACTAGCGGGGGGAAGCTCCTACGAGCAGTACTTC.